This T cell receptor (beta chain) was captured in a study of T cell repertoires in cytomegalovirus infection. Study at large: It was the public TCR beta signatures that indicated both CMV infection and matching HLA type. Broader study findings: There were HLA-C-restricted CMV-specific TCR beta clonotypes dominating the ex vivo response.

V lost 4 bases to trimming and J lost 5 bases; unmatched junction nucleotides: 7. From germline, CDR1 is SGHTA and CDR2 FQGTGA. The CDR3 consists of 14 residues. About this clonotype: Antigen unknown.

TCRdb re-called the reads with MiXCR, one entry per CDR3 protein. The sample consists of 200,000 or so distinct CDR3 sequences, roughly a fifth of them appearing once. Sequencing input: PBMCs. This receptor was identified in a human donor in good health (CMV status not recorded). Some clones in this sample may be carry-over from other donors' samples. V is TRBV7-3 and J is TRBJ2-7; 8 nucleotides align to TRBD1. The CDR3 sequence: CASSSSGGLDEQYF. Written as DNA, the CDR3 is TGTGCCAGCAGCTCCTCAGGGGGCCTCGACGAGCAGTACTTC. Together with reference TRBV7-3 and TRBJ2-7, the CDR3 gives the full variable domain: GAGVSQTPSNKVTEKGKYVELRCDPISGHTALYWYRQSLGQGPEFLIYFQGTGAADDSGLPNDRFFAVRPEGSVSTLKIQRTERGDSAVYLCASSSSGGLDEQYFGPGTRLTVT.